This T cell receptor (beta chain) derives from a study of vaccination and CD4 T cells after COVID-19. Overall study: Convalescent patients, SARS-CoV-2 positive by nasal swab PCR, comprised roughly ten mild cases and one severe case.

Trimming removed 9 bases at V and 3 bases at J, with 12 bases between. The CDR3 runs to 13 residues. In germline, CDR1 is MNHEY, CDR2 SVGEGT. Scientists ran DNA taken from cultured CD4+ T cells through the Oncomine TCR Beta short-read assay for sequencing. Investigators obtained genomic DNA by extraction from cultured CD4+ T cells. TCRdb redid the calling of the PCR reads with MiXCR, one entry per CDR3 protein. The sample lists about 18,000 distinct CDR3 sequences; less than 85% were seen once. This clonotype has only a few counts. Antigen unknown. Treatment meaning: roughly 10-day PBMC culture with coronavirus spike peptide pools or control peptides (ViraFEST assay).

The chain is built from TRBV6-2 or TRBV6-3 and TRBJ1-5; D gene unclear. The sequenced material came from CD4+ T cells from blood, cultured in vitro. The sequence derives from a human donor who had recovered from COVID-19. CDR3 residues: CASSPRVNQPQHF. The CDR3 DNA sequence: TGTGCCAGTTCGCCGAGGGTCAATCAGCCCCAGCATTTT.